The clone carrying this TCR beta chain was seen once. The antigen is undetermined. The data stem from a study of graft-versus-host responses after intestinal transplantation. Study results and limitations: Allograft graft-versus-host to host-versus-graft clonal ratios ran high in patients with graft-donor T cell macrochimerism.

Looked up from germline, CDR1 is MDHEN and CDR2 is SYDVKM. The CDR3 sequence is 13 residues long. V lost 8 bases and J lost 5, with 16 bases in between. Clones were sequenced by immunoSEQ multiplex PCR, and TCRdb holds only the in-frame ones, with some missing. The sample has about 88,000 clones; under 95% are singletons. Sequencing was performed on unstimulated CD4+ T cells sorted from spleen or lymph node cells, taken before transplant. The rearrangement links TRBV28 to TRBJ2-7; D perhaps matches TRBD2 (5 bases). The origin of this receptor is a human donor who was the organ donor for an intestinal transplant. The CDR3 nucleotides read TGTGCCAGCCGAGGGCCGCTTTCCCACGAGCAGTACTTC. Translated: CASRGPLSHEQYF. Using reference TRBV28 and TRBJ2-7 for the parts outside the CDR3, the full variable domain is DVKVTQSSRYLVKRTGEKVFLECVQDMDHENMFWYRQDPGLGLRLIYFSYDVKMKEKGDIPEGYSVSREKKERFSLILESASTNQTSMYLCASRGPLSHEQYFGPGTRLTVT.